This T cell receptor beta chain was obtained from a study of CD8+CD57+ T cells in acquired aplastic anemia. Study-wide points: In common between the patients and the controls were approximately 28 CD8+ CDR3 sequences.

Sequenced patients had shown CD8+CD57+ cell expansion by flow cytometry. This CDR3 comprises 17 residues. The germline V gene encodes CDR1 SGHTA and CDR2 FQGNSA. V was cut by 0 bases and J by 1 base, with 10 bases left in between. About this clonotype itself: Its antigen remains unidentified.

Using genomic DNA as the template, TCR beta VDJ and CDR3 profiling was carried out. TCRdb used MiXCR to reprocess the reads, holding one entry per CDR3 protein. The table shows 450,000 to 550,000 distinct CDR3 sequences, with roughly a third occurring only once. Material for sequencing was sorted CD4+, CD8+, or CD8+CD57+ T cells (not recorded which) from PBMCs. This TCR was sampled from a human donor with aplastic anemia. The rearrangement links TRBV7-2 to TRBJ1-6, with D hard to call. CDR3 loop: CASSLAGSESYNSPLHF. In DNA, the CDR3 is TGTGCCAGCAGCTTAGCAGGGTCGGAATCCTATAATTCACCCCTCCACTTT.